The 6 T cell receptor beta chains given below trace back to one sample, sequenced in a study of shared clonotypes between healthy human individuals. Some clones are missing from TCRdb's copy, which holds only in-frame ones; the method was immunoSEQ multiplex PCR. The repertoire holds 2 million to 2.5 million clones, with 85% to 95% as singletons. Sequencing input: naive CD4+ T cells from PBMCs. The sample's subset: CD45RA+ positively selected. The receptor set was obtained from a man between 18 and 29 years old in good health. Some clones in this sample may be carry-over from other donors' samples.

Written as DNA, the CDR3 is TGTGCCAGCAGCGTAGTAGGGGCATCTAGGGCCAACGTCCTGACTTTC. Its translation: CASSVVGASRANVLTF. The rearrangement joins TRBV9 to TRBJ2-6; a possible D gene is TRBD1 (5 bases). The CDR3 totals 16 residues. Deletions cut 0 bases from V and 5 bases from J, with 12 bases between. Germline loops: CDR1 SGDLS, CDR2 YYNGEE. Using reference TRBV9 and TRBJ2-6 for the parts outside the CDR3, the full variable domain is DSGVTQTPKHLITATGQRVTLRCSPRSGDLSVYWYQQSLDQGLQFLIQYYNGEERAKGNILERFSAQQFPDLHSELNLSSLELGDSALYFCASSVVGASRANVLTFGAGSRLTVL.

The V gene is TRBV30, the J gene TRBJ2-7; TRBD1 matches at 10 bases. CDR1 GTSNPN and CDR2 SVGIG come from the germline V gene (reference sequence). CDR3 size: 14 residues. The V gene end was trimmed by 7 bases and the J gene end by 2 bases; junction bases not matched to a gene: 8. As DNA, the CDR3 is TGTGCCTCCCAGACAGGGGGCCTCACCTACGAGCAGTACTTC. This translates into CASQTGGLTYEQYF.

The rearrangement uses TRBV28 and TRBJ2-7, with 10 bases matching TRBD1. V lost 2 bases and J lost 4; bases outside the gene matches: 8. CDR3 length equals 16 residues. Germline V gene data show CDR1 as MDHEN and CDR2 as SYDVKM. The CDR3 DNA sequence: TGTGCCAGCAGTTTAAGACAGGGGGCGGTCGGTTACGAGCAGTACTTC. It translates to CASSLRQGAVGYEQYF.

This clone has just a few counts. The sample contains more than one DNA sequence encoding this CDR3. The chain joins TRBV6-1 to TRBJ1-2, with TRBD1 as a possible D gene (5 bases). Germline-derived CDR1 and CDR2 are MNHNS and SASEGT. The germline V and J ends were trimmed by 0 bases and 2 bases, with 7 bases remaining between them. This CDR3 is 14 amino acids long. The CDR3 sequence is CASSEAGGNYGYTF. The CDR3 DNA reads TGTGCCAGCAGTGAAGCGGGGGGGAACTATGGCTACACCTTC.

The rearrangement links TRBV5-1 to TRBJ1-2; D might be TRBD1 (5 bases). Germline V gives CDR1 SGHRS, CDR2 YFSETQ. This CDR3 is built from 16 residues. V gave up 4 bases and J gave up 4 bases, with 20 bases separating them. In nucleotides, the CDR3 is TGCGCCAGCAGCCCCGGGACGCGAAGTGACGTCTATGGCTACACCTTC. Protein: CASSPGTRSDVYGYTF.

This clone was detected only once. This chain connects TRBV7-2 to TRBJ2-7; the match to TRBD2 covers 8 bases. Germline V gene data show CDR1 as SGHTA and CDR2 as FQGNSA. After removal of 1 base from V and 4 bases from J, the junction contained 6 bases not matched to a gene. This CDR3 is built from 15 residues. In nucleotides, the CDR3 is TGTGCCAGCAGCTTAGAATCGGGAGGGGATTACGAGCAGTACTTC. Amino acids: CASSLESGGDYEQYF.